This TCR beta chain came from a study of T cell changes during pregnancy in multiple sclerosis. The assay was immunoSEQ multiplex PCR, and TCRdb's table has in-frame clones only and misses some. The data show 40,000 to 45,000 clones, about 90% seen once. With respect to this clone: This sample includes further DNA sequences coding for the same CDR3.

The CDR3 loop spans 13 amino acids. From germline, CDR1 is SGHVS and CDR2 FNYEAQ. Trimming took 1 base from V and 5 from J, leaving 8 bases between them. This chain uses TRBV7-6 with TRBJ1-2; TRBD1 is a possible D gene (5 bases). This clonotype originated in a female donor in good health, enrolled as a control in a pregnancy study. The sample was CD4+ T cells from peripheral blood mononuclear cells, taken in the second trimester of pregnancy. CDR3 DNA: TGTGCCAGCAGCTTAGGGGGGGGATATGGCTACACCTTC. It is translated as CASSLGGGYGYTF.